Presented here are 22 T cell receptor beta chains from one specimen sequenced in a study of cytomegalovirus exposure and HLA in healthy donors (dated by TCRdb to about 2017). The library was made by the immunoSEQ multiplex PCR assay. A mixture of 60 forward primers for TCR Vbeta segments and 13 reverse primers for TCR Jbeta segments was used in the multiplex PCR. TCRdb retrieved this table from immuneACCESS and kept in-frame rearrangements only. Not all clones are present; in checked studies, unresolved V genes account for under half, and no reason is known for the remainder. The table for this sample lists some 200,000 clones. 0.9% to 1.4% of the sample comes from the top ten. The sequencing input was PBMCs. The receptors were gathered from a girl aged 2-15 years in good health and CMV-seropositive.

This chain connects TRBV7-2 to TRBJ1-1; D not certain. With 5 bases removed from V and 0 bases from J, the gap between germline ends came to 7 bases. CDR3 length equals 13 residues. Germline CDR1 and CDR2: SGHTA and FQGNSA. CDR3 protein: CASSPQMNTEAFF. The CDR3 nucleotides are TGTGCCAGCAGCCCCCAGATGAACACTGAAGCTTTCTTT.

The chain combines TRBV5-4 with TRBJ1-6; TRBD1 matches 8 bases. From germline, CDR1 is SGHNT and CDR2 YYREEE (reference sequence). The CDR3 consists of 17 residues. The junction had 10 bases not matched to a gene; V was cut back by 3 bases and J by 5 bases. CDR3 region: CASSWSTGVYNNSPLHF. The CDR3 DNA reads as TGTGCCAGCAGCTGGTCGACAGGGGTATACAATAATTCACCCCTCCACTTT.

The V and J genes are TRBV4-2 and TRBJ2-7, with 8 bases aligning to TRBD2. The V gene's germline CDR1 is LGHNA and CDR2 YNFKEQ. The CDR3 has 16 amino acids. The trim removed 3 bases at V and 5 bases at J, leaving 12 bases unmatched. CDR3 residues: CASSQPTGGPGNEQYF. The CDR3 bases are TGTGCCAGCAGCCAGCCCACGGGAGGGCCTGGCAACGAGCAGTACTTC.

The chain is built from TRBV10-1 and TRBJ2-7, with TRBD1 matching over 11 bases. V dropped 4 bases and J dropped 3; count of bases not matched to a gene: 5. CDR1 and CDR2 from the germline V gene are WNHNN and SYGVQD (reference sequence). This CDR3 spans 15 amino acids. CDR3 sequence: CASSAAGTGGYEQYF. The CDR3 DNA sequence: TGCGCCAGCAGTGCCGCCGGGACAGGGGGCTACGAGCAGTACTTC.

The rearrangement uses TRBV19 and TRBJ1-4; a weak D match, TRBD1 (6 bases). Looked up from germline, CDR1 is LNHDA and CDR2 is SQIVND (reference sequence). The length of the CDR3 is 15 residues. V gave up 6 bases and J gave up 4 bases, with 15 bases separating them. CDR3 loop: CASRTDRTLNEKLFF. CDR3 nucleotides: TGTGCCAGTAGGACCGACAGGACTCTTAATGAAAAACTGTTTTTT.

The genes are TRBV11-2 and TRBJ2-6; a possible D gene is TRBD1 (5 bases). Germline CDR1 reads SGHAT; CDR2 reads FQNNGV. The CDR3 contains 14 residues. Trimming took 6 bases from V and 3 from J, leaving 9 bases between them. For the CDR3, the DNA is TGTGCCAGCAGGCAAGGGGATGGGGCCAACGTCCTGACTTTC. Protein product: CASRQGDGANVLTF. The full variable domain, in which reference TRBV11-2 and TRBJ2-6 provide the parts outside the CDR3, is EAGVAQSPRYKIIEKRQSVAFWCNPISGHATLYWYQQILGQGPKLLIQFQNNGVVDDSQLPKDRFSAERLKGVDSTLKIQPAKLEDSAVYLCASRQGDGANVLTFGAGSRLTVL.

The CDR3 here is CASSYRSTNEKLFF. In nucleotides, the CDR3 is TGTGCCAGCAGCTACAGATCAACTAATGAAAAACTGTTTTTT. The chain uses TRBV7-9 and TRBJ1-4, with D hard to call. The CDR3 consists of 14 residues. V gave up 4 bases and J gave up 0 bases, with 6 bases separating them. Germline CDR1 reads SEHNR; CDR2 reads FQNEAQ (reference sequence).

This chain uses TRBV6-1 with TRBJ2-7, with 11 positions matching TRBD2. Germline V gene lookup returns CDR1 MNHNS and CDR2 SASEGT. This CDR3 spans 14 amino acids. The J segment lost 1 base and the V segment lost 6 bases, leaving 2 bases of the junction unmatched. CDR3 loop: CASRTSGISYEQYF. The DNA for the CDR3 is TGTGCCAGCAGGACTAGCGGGATTTCCTACGAGCAGTACTTC.

V usage is TRBV13 and J usage is TRBJ1-5; no clear D. This CDR3 spans 13 amino acids. Trimming took off 0 bases at V and 4 bases at J, with 4 bases between the two ends. Germline V gives CDR1 PRHDT, CDR2 FYEKMQ (reference sequence). As DNA, the CDR3 is TGTGCCAGCAGCTTAGGAGCTAATCAGCCCCAGCATTTT. This sequence encodes CASSLGANQPQHF.

The chain couples TRBV4-1 to TRBJ1-1, with D perhaps matching TRBD1 (6 bases). Trimming took 0 bases from V and 4 from J, leaving 18 bases between them. Germline V gives CDR1 MGHRA, CDR2 YSYEKL. The CDR3 contains 17 residues. The CDR3 sequence is CASSQEGADSYTTEAFF. The DNA for the CDR3 is TGCGCCAGCAGCCAAGAGGGGGCCGACAGCTACACCACTGAAGCTTTCTTT.

The rearrangement uses TRBV5-1 and TRBJ1-2, with D possibly matching TRBD1 (6 bases). The germline V gene has CDR1 SGHRS and CDR2 YFSETQ. The CDR3 sequence is 12 residues long. CDR3 residues: CASQGSSYGYTF. In DNA form, the CDR3 reads TGCGCATCGCAGGGGTCTAGCTATGGCTACACCTTC.

The V and J genes are TRBV2 and TRBJ2-7; tentatively, D is TRBD2 (6 bases). Germline V gene data show CDR1 as SNHLY and CDR2 as FYNNEI. The CDR3 spans 12 residues. The ends were cut back, 6 bases at V and 3 bases at J, with 9 bases in the middle. The CDR3 nucleotides are TGTGCCAGCAGGGGGGGAGGCTACGAGCAGTACTTC. It translates to CASRGGGYEQYF.

V usage is TRBV6-5 and J usage is TRBJ1-5, with D perhaps matching TRBD1 (6 bases). The length of the CDR3 is 15 residues. Trimming took 2 bases from V and 0 from J, leaving 8 bases between them. The V gene's germline CDR1 is MNHEY and CDR2 SVGAGI. The CDR3 region has the DNA TGTGCCAGCAGTTACGGGACAAATAGCAATCAGCCCCAGCATTTT. Residues: CASSYGTNSNQPQHF.

The J gene is TRBJ2-1, the V gene TRBV5-5; D remains unclear. The CDR3 runs 11 residues. V was cut by 1 base and J by 8 bases, with 4 bases left in between. CDR1 is SGHKS and CDR2 is YYEKEE in the germline V gene (reference sequence). The CDR3: CASSLPDEQFF. CDR3 bases: TGTGCCAGCAGCTTGCCCGATGAGCAGTTCTTC.

V usage is TRBV5-5 and J usage is TRBJ1-2; TRBD1 aligns across 8 bases. Unmatched junction bases numbered 16, after V lost 5 bases and J lost 4 bases. Germline assignment: CDR1 SGHKS and CDR2 YYEKEE (reference sequence). The CDR3 has 17 residues. The CDR3 nucleotides are TGTGCCAGCAGTTTGACGCCTCCGGGACAGGCTAGCTATGGCTACACCTTC. Its translation: CASSLTPPGQASYGYTF.

This chain uses TRBV19 with TRBJ2-7; D not resolved. This CDR3 comprises 15 residues. The V end lost 3 bases, the J end lost 1 base, and 13 bases lay between the germline ends. Per the germline V gene, CDR1 is LNHDA and CDR2 is SQIVND (reference sequence). The CDR3 nucleotides read TGTGCCAGTAGTATTTCACGGGTCCCATCCTACGAGCAGTACTTC. Protein product: CASSISRVPSYEQYF.

The CDR3, as DNA: TGCGCCAGCAGCGCCGACCTTAGCGGGATTAACGAGCAGTACTTC. It encodes CASSADLSGINEQYF. This chain joins TRBV5-1 and TRBJ2-7; 8 nucleotides agree with TRBD2. The V gene's germline CDR1 is SGHRS and CDR2 YFSETQ. The junction had 11 bases not matched to a gene; V was cut back by 4 bases and J by 5 bases. The CDR3 loop spans 15 amino acids.

The chain combines TRBV6-1 with TRBJ1-2; 7 bases align to TRBD1. This CDR3 contains 13 residues. V lost 6 bases and J lost 4; bases outside the gene matches: 5. Germline loops: CDR1 MNHNS, CDR2 SASEGT. This CDR3 reads CASRHRDSYGYTF. CDR3 sequence (DNA): TGTGCCAGCAGGCATCGGGACAGCTATGGCTACACCTTC.

The J gene is TRBJ1-2, the V gene TRBV6-1; 11 positions match TRBD1. The CDR3 length is 15 residues. The ends lost 7 bases at V and 3 bases at J; junction bases unmatched: 7. CDR1 and CDR2 (germline): MNHNS, SASEGT. CDR3: CASTLRGQGDYGYTF. The CDR3 nucleotides are TGTGCCAGCACCCTAAGGGGACAGGGGGACTATGGCTACACCTTC.

The rearrangement joins TRBV28 to TRBJ1-5; a possible D gene is TRBD1 (6 bases). The length of the CDR3 is 17 residues. Trimming took 5 bases from V and 4 from J, leaving 21 bases between them. CDR1 is MDHEN, CDR2 SYDVKM, per germline. Here the CDR3 reads CASSALHRARGNQPQHF. CDR3 nucleotides: TGTGCCAGCAGTGCCTTACACAGGGCTAGGGGAAATCAGCCCCAGCATTTT.

This chain uses TRBV7-2 with TRBJ1-2, with TRBD1 matching over 7 bases. Germline assignment: CDR1 SGHTA and CDR2 FQGNSA. J was trimmed by 8 bases and V by 5 bases; bases with no gene match: 5. CDR3 length: 12 residues. CDR3 coding DNA: TGTGCCAGCAGCCCGCGACAGGGCGGCTACACCTTC. Its protein is CASSPRQGGYTF. Full variable domain (remainder filled in from reference TRBV7-2 and TRBJ1-2): GAGVSQSPSNKVTEKGKDVELRCDPISGHTALYWYRQSLGQGLEFLIYFQGNSAPDKSGLPSDRFSAERTGGSVSTLTIQRTQQEDSAVYLCASSPRQGGYTFGSGTRLTVV.

The chain carries TRBV21-1 and TRBJ1-1; TRBD1, the table's D call, lacks a check against the DNA. TRBV21-1 is reported as a pseudogene. The CDR3 length is 11 residues. The CDR3 reads CASSDRDKAFF. The CDR3 nucleotides are TGTGCCAGCAGCGACCGGGACAAAGCTTTCTTT.